The rows below give T cell receptor beta chains drawn from one sample of a study of shared clonotypes between healthy human individuals. Assay: immunoSEQ multiplex PCR; the TCRdb copy retains only in-frame clones and omits some. The sample lists some 2.4 million clones; 90% to 95% were seen once. Sample: naive CD4+ T cells from PBMCs. The receptors stem from a man in his late teens or twenties in good health. Some clones in this sample may be carry-over from other donors' samples. Each CDR3 is given with its conserved first and last residue.

j_call v_call cdr3_aa
TRBJ1-2 TRBV11-2 CASSLGGHGYGYTF
TRBJ1-4 TRBV7-2 CASRRSQGMNEKLFF
TRBJ1-4 TRBV27 CASSDQGAANEKLFF
TRBJ2-2 TRBV7-3 CASSLLGLAGTNTGELFF
TRBJ1-4 TRBV6-6 CASSGGGATEKLFF
TRBJ2-6 TRBV11-2 CASSLVSGAGANVLTF
TRBJ2-1 TRBV20-1 CSAPEQGEQFF
TRBJ2-3 TRBV28 CASSSPAIGTDTQYF
TRBJ2-7 TRBV7-3 CASSPGGAYEQYF
TRBJ1-2 TRBV28 CASSPSYGYTF
TRBJ2-7 TRBV18 CASSRGQRPYEQYF
TRBJ2-3 TRBV5-1 CASSLGDRRDTQYF
TRBJ2-1 TRBV6-6 CASSHQTGKNFNEQFF
TRBJ2-1 TRBV4-3 CASSQGLADAEQFF
TRBJ2-1 TRBV9 CASSVGNYDNEQFF
TRBJ2-7 TRBV5-1 CASSLGIAGGVHEQYF
TRBJ2-7 TRBV28 CASSSLVSYEQYF
TRBJ2-4 TRBV5-1 CASSLDPSLAKNIQYF
TRBJ2-7 TRBV15 CATQRARTGEREQYF
TRBJ1-5 TRBV7-9 CASSPIEGISNQPQHF